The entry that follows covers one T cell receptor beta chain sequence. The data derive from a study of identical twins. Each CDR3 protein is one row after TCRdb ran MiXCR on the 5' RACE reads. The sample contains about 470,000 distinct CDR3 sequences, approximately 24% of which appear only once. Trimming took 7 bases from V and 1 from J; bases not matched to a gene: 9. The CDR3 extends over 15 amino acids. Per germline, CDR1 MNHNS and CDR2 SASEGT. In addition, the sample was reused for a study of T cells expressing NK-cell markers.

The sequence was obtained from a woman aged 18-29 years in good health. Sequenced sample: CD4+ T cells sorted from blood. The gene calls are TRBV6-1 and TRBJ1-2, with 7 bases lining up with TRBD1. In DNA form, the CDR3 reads TGTGCCAGCACTAGAGACAGGGACCTTAACTATGGCTACACCTTC. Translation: CASTRDRDLNYGYTF.